These 22 T cell receptor beta chains came from one sample sequenced in a study of cytomegalovirus exposure and HLA in healthy donors. Here immunoSEQ multiplex PCR was the method, and the copy in TCRdb shows in-frame clones only, minus some. In the table there are tens of thousands of clones, over 95% of which are singletons. The source material was PBMCs. Receptors were obtained from a young man in good health and CMV-seronegative.

The chain uses TRBV19 and TRBJ2-5, with no clear D. V lost 7 bases and J lost 4, with 10 bases in between. CDR3 length equals 12 residues. The germline V gene has CDR1 LNHDA and CDR2 SQIVND (reference sequence). Here the CDR3 DNA reads TGTGCCAGTAAAGGCAGAGGAGAGACCCAGTACTTC. Its translation is CASKGRGETQYF.

This chain uses TRBV6-5 with TRBJ2-7; D not resolved. The CDR3 has 12 amino acids. CDR1 MNHEY and CDR2 SVGAGI come from the germline V gene. Trimming removed 8 bases from V and 5 bases from J, with 13 bases in between. CDR3 bases: TGTGCCAGCGGCCCCCCGCAGAACGAGCAGTACTTC. Its protein product is CASGPPQNEQYF.

The CDR3 DNA reads TGTGCCAGCAGCCCTCGACAGGGCTTCACAGATACGCAGTATTTT. As protein: CASSPRQGFTDTQYF. The V and J genes are TRBV11-1 and TRBJ2-3; 7 bases fit TRBD1. With V trimmed by 5 bases and J by 2 bases, 7 bases remained unmatched. CDR1 is SGHAT and CDR2 is FQDESV in the germline V gene (reference sequence). The CDR3 covers 15 residues.

The genes are TRBV7-9 and TRBJ2-1; possible D gene TRBD1, 5 bases. The CDR3 runs 16 residues. Trimming shortened V by 4 bases and J by 3 bases, and 16 bases separated the two germline ends. Germline V gene data show CDR1 as SEHNR and CDR2 as FQNEAQ (reference sequence). The CDR3 region has the DNA TGTGCCAGCAGCTGGGGTACAGGTCAAGGCTACAATGAGCAGTTCTTC. It is translated as CASSWGTGQGYNEQFF.

This chain connects TRBV10-3 to TRBJ1-4; D uncertain. This CDR3 is built from 14 residues. Germline V gives CDR1 ENHRY, CDR2 SYGVKD. Trimming shortened V by 4 bases and J by 8 bases, and 14 bases separated the two germline ends. This chain's CDR3 is CAISAEPREEKLFF. The CDR3 nucleotides read TGTGCCATCAGTGCCGAACCGAGGGAGGAAAAACTGTTTTTT.

CDR3 residues: CASRHRGPSDYGYTF. The CDR3 DNA is TGTGCCAGCAGACACAGGGGGCCATCTGACTATGGCTACACCTTC. The V gene is TRBV2, the J gene TRBJ1-2; 9 bases match TRBD1. V shed 6 bases and J 3 bases; nucleotides not matched to a gene: 8. CDR1 SNHLY and CDR2 FYNNEI come from the germline V gene. This CDR3 region has 15 residues.

V and J are TRBV29-1 and TRBJ2-3; 8 bases agree with TRBD2. The junction had 4 bases not matched to a gene; V was cut back by 7 bases and J by 4 bases. Germline V gives CDR1 SQVTM, CDR2 ANQGSEA. The CDR3 contains 12 residues. The CDR3: CSARAGADTQYF. Here the CDR3 DNA reads TGCAGCGCCCGAGCGGGAGCAGATACGCAGTATTTT.

V gene TRBV27 combines with J gene TRBJ2-7; 11 bases fit TRBD1. The germline V gene encodes CDR1 MNHEY and CDR2 SMNVEV (reference sequence). Germline trimming cut 0 bases from V and 3 bases from J; bases unmatched to any gene: 4. The CDR3 totals 16 residues. CDR3 sequence: CASSLSGTGGFYEQYF. CDR3 DNA: TGTGCCAGCAGTTTATCGGGGACAGGGGGTTTCTACGAGCAGTACTTC.

The gene calls are TRBV21-1 and TRBJ2-7; TRBD1 is taken as the D call from the table, unchecked against the DNA. TRBV21-1 is an annotated pseudogene. The CDR3 has 16 residues. The CDR3 loop reads CASSKGWAGHHYEQYF. CDR3 in DNA: TGTGCCAGCAGCAAAGGTTGGGCAGGACATCATTACGAGCAGTACTTC.

This chain links TRBV7-9 with TRBJ2-4; weak D call: TRBD1 (6 bases). This CDR3 comprises 12 residues. Trimming took off 11 bases at V and 5 bases at J, with 13 bases between the two ends. The V gene's germline CDR1 is SEHNR and CDR2 FQNEAQ (reference sequence). CDR3 nucleotide sequence: TGTGCCCTCGGACAGAATGAAAACATTCAGTACTTC. Its translation is CALGQNENIQYF.

In the case of this clone: At one end the junction does not follow the germline gene, possibly because of a read error. The V call is TRBV18, the J call TRBJ2-7; 8 bases agree with TRBD1. The CDR3 has 12 amino acids. From germline, CDR1 is KGHSH and CDR2 LQKENI. CDR3 sequence: CASSRGQGEPYF. CDR3 DNA: TGTGCCAGCTCACGAGGACAGGGAGAGCCGTACTTC.

The chain combines TRBV4-2 with TRBJ1-3, with D perhaps TRBD1 (6 bases). The length of the CDR3 is 15 residues. V was trimmed by 1 base and J by 0 bases, leaving 7 bases between them. Germline CDR1 and CDR2: LGHNA and YNFKEQ. The CDR3 here is CASSQGTDSGNTIYF. CDR3 DNA: TGTGCCAGCAGCCAAGGGACAGACTCTGGAAACACCATATATTTT.

This clone was observed a single time. This chain connects TRBV10-2 to TRBJ1-1; D is unresolved. V lost 7 bases to trimming and J lost 1 base, with 7 bases between them. Germline CDR1 and CDR2: WSHSY and SAAADI. This CDR3 comprises 12 residues. Here the CDR3 reads CASNEKNTEAFF. CDR3 DNA: TGCGCCAGCAACGAGAAGAACACTGAAGCTTTCTTT.

The chain links TRBV6-1 to TRBJ1-1, with 9 bases that match TRBD1. This CDR3 has 14 residues. V lost 4 bases, J lost 1 base, and 1 base stayed unmatched. Per germline, CDR1 MNHNS and CDR2 SASEGT. CDR3 nucleotide sequence: TGTGCCAGCAGTGGGACAGGGGCGAACACTGAAGCTTTCTTT. Encoded protein: CASSGTGANTEAFF.

The chain uses TRBV28 and TRBJ1-3, with D possibly matching TRBD1 (6 bases). Germline loops: CDR1 MDHEN, CDR2 SYDVKM. The ends were cut back, 5 bases at V and 0 bases at J, with 17 bases in the middle. The CDR3 has 17 residues. The CDR3 protein is CASSEPGQRHSGNTIYF. The CDR3 coding sequence is TGTGCCAGCAGTGAACCGGGACAACGACACTCTGGAAACACCATATATTTT.

The chain recombines TRBV4-1 with TRBJ1-3; D not resolved. The V and J ends lost 0 bases and 3 bases respectively, with 12 bases between them. Germline assignment: CDR1 MGHRA and CDR2 YSYEKL. This CDR3 comprises 16 residues. CDR3 sequence (DNA): TGCGCCAGCAGCCAAGATGCGGCAGAGTATGGAAACACCATATATTTT. Its protein is CASSQDAAEYGNTIYF.

The chain links TRBV5-4 to TRBJ2-3; the match to TRBD1 covers 8 bases. This CDR3 has 16 amino acids. V lost 2 bases and J lost 5; bases outside the gene matches: 10. Germline V CDR1 and CDR2: SGHNT, YYREEE (reference sequence). The CDR3 nucleotides are TGTGCCAGCAGCTTATTCACAGGGGGGATAGGAGATACGCAGTATTTT. It yields the protein CASSLFTGGIGDTQYF.

This chain links TRBV6-5 with TRBJ1-2, with a tentative D call TRBD1 (6 bases). CDR1 and CDR2 from the germline V gene are MNHEY and SVGAGI. This CDR3 has 13 residues. V was clipped by 5 bases and J by 6 bases, with 13 bases between them. The CDR3 reads CASSAGGGDGYTF. CDR3 nucleotide sequence: TGTGCCAGCAGTGCGGGAGGGGGGGATGGCTACACCTTC.

The CDR3 nucleotides read TGCGCCAGCAGCCATAGGACAGGGGCACTCACTGAAGCTTTCTTT. Protein sequence: CASSHRTGALTEAFF. The chain employs TRBV4-1 and TRBJ1-1; 9 bases fit TRBD1. CDR3 size: 15 residues. Germline values: CDR1 MGHRA, CDR2 YSYEKL. V shed 3 bases, J shed 4 bases, and the junction held 6 bases outside the gene matches.

V usage is TRBV30 and J usage is TRBJ2-5; 8 bases map to TRBD2. The CDR3 is 12 amino acids. The V gene end was trimmed by 7 bases and the J gene end by 4 bases; junction bases not matched to a gene: 5. The germline V gene has CDR1 GTSNPN and CDR2 SVGIG (reference sequence). The chain's CDR3 is CAFGTSGETQYF. As DNA, the CDR3 is TGTGCCTTCGGGACTAGTGGAGAGACCCAGTACTTC.

This sequence joins TRBV28 and TRBJ1-6; 7 nucleotides agree with TRBD1. V trimming: 3 bases; J trimming: 3 bases; junction bases outside the gene matches: 11. Germline CDR1 reads MDHEN; CDR2 reads SYDVKM. This CDR3 spans 18 amino acids. The CDR3 nucleotides read TGTGCCAGCAGTTTGGGGCAGGGGGGCGTTCTCTATAATTCACCCCTCCACTTT. It codes for CASSLGQGGVLYNSPLHF.

This sequence joins TRBV5-5 and TRBJ1-2; TRBD1 matches 7 bases. The CDR3 has 15 amino acids. V trimming: 4 bases; J trimming: 2 bases; junction bases outside the gene matches: 8. Per germline, CDR1 SGHKS and CDR2 YYEKEE (reference sequence). The CDR3 reads CASSRPGQKNYGYTF. CDR3 DNA sequence: TGTGCCAGCAGCAGGCCGGGACAGAAAAACTATGGCTACACCTTC.